Each of the 5 T cell receptor beta chains below was sequenced from the same sample in a study of glioma-infiltrating T cells after dendritic cell vaccination. Time point here: after dendritic cell vaccination, including at tumor progression/relapse. The assay was immunoSEQ multiplex PCR, and TCRdb's table has in-frame clones only and misses some. The table has under 75,000 clones, more than 75% seen once. Sequenced material: blood, taken after dendritic cell vaccination. The receptors come from a human donor with glioblastoma.

The chain is built from TRBV7-2 and TRBJ2-7; TRBD2 is a possible D gene (5 bases). This CDR3 contains 13 residues. V was cut by 1 base and J by 7 bases, with 11 bases left in between. Germline CDR1 SGHTA, CDR2 FQGNSA. The CDR3 DNA follows: TGTGCCAGCAGCTTAGTATTAACGGGAGAGCAGTACTTC. Its protein product is CASSLVLTGEQYF.

CDR3 in amino acids: CASSTPGGRMNTEAFF. CDR3 sequence (DNA): TGTGCCAGCAGCACTCCAGGGGGGCGGATGAACACTGAAGCTTTCTTT. The gene calls are TRBV2 and TRBJ1-1; 7 bases map to TRBD1. The CDR3 runs to 16 residues. V shed 6 bases, J shed 0 bases, and the junction held 10 bases outside the gene matches. Germline CDR1 is SNHLY and CDR2 is FYNNEI.

V gene TRBV5-4 combines with J gene TRBJ2-4, with D possibly matching TRBD2 (6 bases). The V and J ends lost 4 bases and 0 bases respectively, with 17 bases between them. Germline CDR1 and CDR2: SGHNT and YYREEE (reference sequence). This CDR3 contains 17 residues. CDR3 nucleotide sequence: TGTGCCAGCAGCCCCCGACTAGGAGCCTTAGCCAAAAACATTCAGTACTTC. Translating it yields CASSPRLGALAKNIQYF.

This clone is a singleton in its sample. The J gene is TRBJ2-7, the V gene TRBV21-1; the table's D gene call, TRBD1, was not cross checked with the DNA. TRBV21-1 is an annotated pseudogene. CDR3 size: 15 residues. The CDR3 DNA reads TGTGCCAGCAGCAATTCGGACAGGGCACCCTACGAGCAGTACTTC. Its translation is CASSNSDRAPYEQYF.

This rearrangement joins TRBV6-4 to TRBJ1-6, with D possibly TRBD1 on 5 matching bases. This CDR3 comprises 15 residues. The V gene's germline CDR1 is MRHNA and CDR2 SNTAGT. The V and J ends lost 2 bases and 6 bases respectively, with 11 bases between them. CDR3 DNA: TGTGCCAGCAGTGACAGGGCAGGGCTTAATTCACCCCTCCACTTT. Translated, it gives CASSDRAGLNSPLHF.